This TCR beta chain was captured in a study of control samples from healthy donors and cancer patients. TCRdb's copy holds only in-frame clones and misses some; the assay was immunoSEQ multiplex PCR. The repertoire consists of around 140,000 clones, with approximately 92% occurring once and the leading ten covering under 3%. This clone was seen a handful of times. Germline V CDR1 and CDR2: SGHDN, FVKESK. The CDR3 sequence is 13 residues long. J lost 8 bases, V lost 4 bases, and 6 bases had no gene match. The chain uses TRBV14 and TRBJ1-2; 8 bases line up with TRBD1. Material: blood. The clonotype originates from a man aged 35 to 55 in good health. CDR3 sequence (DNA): TGTGCCAGCAGCCGGATACAGGGGGTAGGCTACACCTTC. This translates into CASSRIQGVGYTF. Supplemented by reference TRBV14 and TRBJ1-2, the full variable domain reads EAGVTQFPSHSVIEKGQTVTLRCDPISGHDNLYWYRRVMGKEIKFLLHFVKESKQDESGMPNNRFLAERTGGTYSTLKVQPAELEDSGVYFCASSRIQGVGYTFGSGTRLTVV.